The clone carrying this TCR beta chain occurred once. This CDR3 has 11 amino acids. The V end was cut by 1 base, the J end by 6 bases, with 3 bases between. The data were taken from a study of blood T cell repertoires in COVID-19. Study-wide context: Sources were T cells, B-cell-depleted T cells, or PBMCs; the material itself was cDNA or gDNA.

In the authors' methods: Using reference gene primer amplification, nucleated cell counts were estimated. The protocol was immunoSEQ multiplex PCR, while the TCRdb copy is restricted to in-frame clones and leaves out a portion. Clone size and V and J calls were adopted from that table, with D and trimming inferred from the DNA. The table shows about 250,000 clones, with 70% to 90% occurring only once. Participant-given clinical history determined each cohort assignment. This sequence originates from a man between 40 and 49 years old who had recovered from COVID-19. Specimen: PBMCs or T cells enriched from blood (not recorded which). The chain couples TRBV12-3 or TRBV12-4 to TRBJ1-1; D uncertain. Here the CDR3 reads CASSLGAEAFF. In nucleotides, the CDR3 is TGTGCCAGCAGTTTAGGCGCTGAAGCTTTCTTT.